The clone carrying this T cell receptor beta chain appeared a single time. Its target is unknown. The sample belongs to a study of cytomegalovirus exposure and HLA in healthy donors. General study findings and limits: Researchers reported from a later analysis that most CMV-associated TCR beta chains appeared HLA-restricted.

13 Jbeta primers and 60 Vbeta primers were used for the PCR. Sequencing was performed with immunoSEQ multiplex PCR; in TCRdb, only in-frame clones are kept and a portion is missing. The repertoire holds 49,000 or so clones, with around 80% as singletons. The sequenced material came from PBMCs. The TCR comes from a boy between 10 and 17 years old in good health and CMV-seropositive.

CDR3 in amino acids: CASSERGFNEQFF. CDR3 in DNA: TGCGCCAGCAGTGAGCGGGGGTTCAATGAGCAGTTCTTC. This sequence joins TRBV10-2 and TRBJ2-1; D might be TRBD2 (6 bases). The CDR3 extends over 13 amino acids. V was shortened by 2 bases and J by 6 bases, with 8 bases between the two germline ends. The V gene's germline CDR1 is WSHSY and CDR2 SAAADI.